The 2 T cell receptor beta chains below all came from one sample that was sequenced in a study of shared T cell receptors in the human thymus. The method was immunoSEQ multiplex PCR; TCRdb's version includes in-frame clones alone and lacks a portion of them. Of around 730,000 clones in the sample, approximately 85% were seen once. These same records also appear under a second study, on human thymus T cells.

The sequencing sample was made of thymocytes. The receptors shown here come from a girl less than two years old with a congenital heart defect.

The chain couples TRBV7-9 to TRBJ2-5; the match to TRBD2 covers 7 bases. With 0 bases clipped from V and 4 bases from J, the junction kept 11 bases outside the gene matches. Looked up from germline, CDR1 is SEHNR and CDR2 is FQNEAQ (reference sequence). The CDR3 totals 17 residues. The CDR3 here is CASSLARMWEGAETQYF. The CDR3 coding sequence is TGTGCCAGCAGCTTAGCACGGATGTGGGAGGGCGCAGAGACCCAGTACTTC. The whole variable domain, filled in from reference TRBV7-9 and TRBJ2-5, reads DTGVSQNPRHKITKRGQNVTFRCDPISEHNRLYWYRQTLGQGPEFLTYFQNEAQLEKSRLLSDRFSAERPKGSFSTLEIQRTEQGDSAMYLCASSLARMWEGAETQYFGPGTRLLVL.

This clone turned up a few times. The J gene is TRBJ2-3, the V gene TRBV5-6; 8 bases map to TRBD2. Germline CDR1 and CDR2: SGHDT and YYEEEE. This CDR3 has 12 residues. The J segment lost 13 bases and the V segment lost 5 bases, leaving 9 bases of the junction unmatched. The CDR3 DNA follows: TGTGCCAGCAGACTGAGCGGGAGTGCGAAGTATTTT. It yields the protein CASRLSGSAKYF. The full variable domain, completed using reference TRBV5-6 and TRBJ2-3, is DAGVTQSPTHLIKTRGQQVTLRCSPKSGHDTVSWYQQALGQGPQFIFQYYEEEERQRGNFPDRFSGHQFPNYSSELNVNALLLGDSALYLCASRLSGSAKYFGPGTRLTVL.